The clone carrying this T cell receptor beta chain was recorded a few times. This specimen belongs to a study of blood T cells in healthy people across ages. Then a second PCR, running roughly 7 to 11 cycles, was carried out with a sample-barcoded 5' primer and a J-beta primer mix. One entry per CDR3 protein results from TCRdb running MiXCR on the 5' RACE reads. The table records 450,000 to 650,000 distinct CDR3 sequences, 24% of them present only once. The data also belong to a second study, concerning T cells of mothers and their children.

Sequenced material: blood. The TCR originated in a boy aged 5-17 years in good health.

The DNA for the CDR3 is TGTGCCATCAGTGAGGGGGGGACCTACGAGCAGTACTTC. Its protein is CAISEGGTYEQYF. V is TRBV10-3 and J is TRBJ2-7, with TRBD2 as a possible D gene (6 bases). CDR1 and CDR2 from the germline V gene are ENHRY and SYGVKD. Trimming took 2 bases from V and 2 from J, leaving 7 bases between them. The CDR3 runs 13 residues.